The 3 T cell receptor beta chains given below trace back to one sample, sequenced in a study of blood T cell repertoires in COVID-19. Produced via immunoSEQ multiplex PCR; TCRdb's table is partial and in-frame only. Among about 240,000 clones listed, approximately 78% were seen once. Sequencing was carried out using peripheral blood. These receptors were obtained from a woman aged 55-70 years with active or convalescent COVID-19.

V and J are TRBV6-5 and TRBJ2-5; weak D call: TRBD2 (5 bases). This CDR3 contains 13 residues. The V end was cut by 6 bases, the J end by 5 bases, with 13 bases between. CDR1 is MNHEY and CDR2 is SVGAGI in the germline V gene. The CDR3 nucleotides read TGTGCCAGCAGGCGGGTACGGGCGGAGACCCAGTACTTC. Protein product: CASRRVRAETQYF.

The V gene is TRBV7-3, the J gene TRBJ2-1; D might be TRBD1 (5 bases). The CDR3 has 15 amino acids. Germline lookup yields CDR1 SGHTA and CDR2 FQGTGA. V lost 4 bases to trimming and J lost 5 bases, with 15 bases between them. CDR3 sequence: CASSSEGANNNEQFF. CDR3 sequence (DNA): TGTGCCAGCAGCTCCGAAGGGGCCAATAACAATGAGCAGTTCTTC.

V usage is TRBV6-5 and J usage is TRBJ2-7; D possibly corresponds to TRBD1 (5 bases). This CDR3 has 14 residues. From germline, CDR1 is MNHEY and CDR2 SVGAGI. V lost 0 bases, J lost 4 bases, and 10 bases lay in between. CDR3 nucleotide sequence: TGTGCCAGCAGTTACTCTGGGGCCGAGTACGAGCAGTACTTC. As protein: CASSYSGAEYEQYF.